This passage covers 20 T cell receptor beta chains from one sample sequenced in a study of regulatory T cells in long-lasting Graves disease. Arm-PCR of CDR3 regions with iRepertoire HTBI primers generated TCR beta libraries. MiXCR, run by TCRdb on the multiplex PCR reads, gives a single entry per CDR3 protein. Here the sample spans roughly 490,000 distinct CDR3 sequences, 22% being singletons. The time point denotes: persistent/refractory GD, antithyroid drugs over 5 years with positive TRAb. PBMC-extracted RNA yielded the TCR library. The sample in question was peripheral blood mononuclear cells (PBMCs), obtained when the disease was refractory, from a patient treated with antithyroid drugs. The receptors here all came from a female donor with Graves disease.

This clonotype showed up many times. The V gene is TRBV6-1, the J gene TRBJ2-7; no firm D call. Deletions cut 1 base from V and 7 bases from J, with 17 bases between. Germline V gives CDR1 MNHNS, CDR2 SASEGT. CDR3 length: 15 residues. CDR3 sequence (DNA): TGTGCCAGCAGTGAAGGGTCCTCTTCCCCCTGGGAGCAGTACTTC. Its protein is CASSEGSSSPWEQYF.

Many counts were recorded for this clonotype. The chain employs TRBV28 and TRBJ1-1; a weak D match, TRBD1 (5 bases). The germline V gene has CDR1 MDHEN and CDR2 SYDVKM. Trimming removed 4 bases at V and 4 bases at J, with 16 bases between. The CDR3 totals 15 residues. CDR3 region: CASSSTGTGVTEAFF. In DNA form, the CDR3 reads TGTGCCAGCAGTTCAACCGGGACGGGGGTCACTGAAGCTTTCTTT. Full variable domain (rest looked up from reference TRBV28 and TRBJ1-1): DVKVTQSSRYLVKRTGEKVFLECVQDMDHENMFWYRQDPGLGLRLIYFSYDVKMKEKGDIPEGYSVSREKKERFSLILESASTNQTSMYLCASSSTGTGVTEAFFGQGTRLTVV.

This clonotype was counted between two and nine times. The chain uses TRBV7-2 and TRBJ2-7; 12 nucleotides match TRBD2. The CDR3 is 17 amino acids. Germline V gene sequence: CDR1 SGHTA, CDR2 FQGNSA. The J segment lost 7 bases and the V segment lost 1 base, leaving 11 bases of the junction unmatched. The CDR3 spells CASSLVLTSGGPGEQYF. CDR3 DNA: TGTGCCAGCAGCTTAGTCTTAACTAGCGGGGGGCCGGGGGAGCAGTACTTC.

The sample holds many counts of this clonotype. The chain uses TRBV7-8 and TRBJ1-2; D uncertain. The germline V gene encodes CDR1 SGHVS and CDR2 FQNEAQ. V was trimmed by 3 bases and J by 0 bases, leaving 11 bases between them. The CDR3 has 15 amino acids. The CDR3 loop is CASSLWAGANYGYTF. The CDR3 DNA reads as TGTGCCAGCAGCTTGTGGGCCGGAGCTAACTATGGCTACACCTTC.

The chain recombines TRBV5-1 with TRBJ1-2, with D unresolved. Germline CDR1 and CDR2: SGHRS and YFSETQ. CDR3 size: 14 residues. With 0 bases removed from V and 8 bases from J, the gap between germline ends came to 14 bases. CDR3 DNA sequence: TGCGCCAGCAGCTTGGCCGCGGTCAGAGCGGGCTACACCTTC. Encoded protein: CASSLAAVRAGYTF.

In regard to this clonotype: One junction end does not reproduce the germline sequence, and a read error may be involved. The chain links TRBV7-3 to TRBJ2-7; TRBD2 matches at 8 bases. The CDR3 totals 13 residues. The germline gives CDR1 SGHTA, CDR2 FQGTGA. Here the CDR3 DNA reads TGTGCCAGCAGCCCGACAACGGGGGGGGTGCAGCACTTC. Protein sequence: CASSPTTGGVQHF. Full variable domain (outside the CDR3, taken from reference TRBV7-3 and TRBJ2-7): GAGVSQTPSNKVTEKGKYVELRCDPISGHTALYWYRQSLGQGPEFLIYFQGTGAADDSGLPNDRFFAVRPEGSVSTLKIQRTERGDSAVYLCASSPTTGGVQHFGPGTRLTVT.

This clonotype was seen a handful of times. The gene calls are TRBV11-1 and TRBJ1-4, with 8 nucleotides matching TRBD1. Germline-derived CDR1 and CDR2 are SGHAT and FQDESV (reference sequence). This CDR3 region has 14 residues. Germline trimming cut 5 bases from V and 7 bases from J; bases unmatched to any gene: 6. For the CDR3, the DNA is TGTGCCAGCAGCCGCAGGGGGCATACTGAAAAACTGTTTTTT. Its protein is CASSRRGHTEKLFF.

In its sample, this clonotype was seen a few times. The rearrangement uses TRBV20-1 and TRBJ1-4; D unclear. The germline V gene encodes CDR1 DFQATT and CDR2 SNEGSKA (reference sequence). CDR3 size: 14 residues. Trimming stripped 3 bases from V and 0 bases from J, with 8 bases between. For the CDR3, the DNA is TGCAGTGCTAGGACCGATCCAACTAATGAAAAACTGTTTTTT. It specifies CSARTDPTNEKLFF.

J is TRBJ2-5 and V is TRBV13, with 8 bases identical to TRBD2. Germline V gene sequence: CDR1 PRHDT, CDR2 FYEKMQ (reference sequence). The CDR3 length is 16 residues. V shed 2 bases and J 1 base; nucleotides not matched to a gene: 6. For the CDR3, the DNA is TGTGCCAGCAGCTTAAAACTAGCGGAGATCCAAGAGACCCAGTACTTC. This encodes CASSLKLAEIQETQYF.

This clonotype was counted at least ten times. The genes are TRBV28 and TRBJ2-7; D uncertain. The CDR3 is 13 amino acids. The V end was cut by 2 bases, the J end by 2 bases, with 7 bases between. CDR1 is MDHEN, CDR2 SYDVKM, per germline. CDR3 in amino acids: CASSLHGAYEQYF. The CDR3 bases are TGTGCCAGCAGTTTACATGGGGCCTACGAGCAGTACTTC.

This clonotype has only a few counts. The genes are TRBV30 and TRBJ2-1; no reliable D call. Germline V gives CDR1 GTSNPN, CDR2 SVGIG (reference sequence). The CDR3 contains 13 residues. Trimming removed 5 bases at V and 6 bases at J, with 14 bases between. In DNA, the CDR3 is TGTGCCTGGTGGCCAACTACGACCAATGAGCAGTTCTTC. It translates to CAWWPTTTNEQFF.

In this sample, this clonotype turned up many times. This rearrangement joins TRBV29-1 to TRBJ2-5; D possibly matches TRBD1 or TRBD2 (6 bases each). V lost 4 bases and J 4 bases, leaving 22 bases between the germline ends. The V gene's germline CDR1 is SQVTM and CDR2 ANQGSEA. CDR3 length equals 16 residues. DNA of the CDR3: TGCAGCGTTGTTGAAGCCGAGGGGGGCCTTCGAGAGACCCAGTACTTC. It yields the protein CSVVEAEGGLRETQYF.

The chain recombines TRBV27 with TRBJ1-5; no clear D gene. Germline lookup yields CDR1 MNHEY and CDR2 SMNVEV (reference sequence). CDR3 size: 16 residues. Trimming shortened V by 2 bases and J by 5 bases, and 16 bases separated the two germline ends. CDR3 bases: TGTGCCAGCAGTTTAAGTAGGTCGAGGAGCTATCAGCCCCAGCATTTT. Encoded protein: CASSLSRSRSYQPQHF.

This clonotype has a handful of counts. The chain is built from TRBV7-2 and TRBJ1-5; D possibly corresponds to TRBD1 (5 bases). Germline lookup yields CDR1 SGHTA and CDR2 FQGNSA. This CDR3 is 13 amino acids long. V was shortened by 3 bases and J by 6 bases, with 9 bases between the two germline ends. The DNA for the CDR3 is TGTGCCAGCAGCTTCCCTGGGGGTCAGCCCCAGCATTTT. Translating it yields CASSFPGGQPQHF.

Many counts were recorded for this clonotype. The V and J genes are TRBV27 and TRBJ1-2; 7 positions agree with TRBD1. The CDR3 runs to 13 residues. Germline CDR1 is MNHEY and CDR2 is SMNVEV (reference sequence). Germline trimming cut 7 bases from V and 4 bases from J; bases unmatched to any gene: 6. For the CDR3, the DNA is TGTGCCAGCAAAAGGGACAGCGCCTATGGCTACACCTTC. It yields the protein CASKRDSAYGYTF.

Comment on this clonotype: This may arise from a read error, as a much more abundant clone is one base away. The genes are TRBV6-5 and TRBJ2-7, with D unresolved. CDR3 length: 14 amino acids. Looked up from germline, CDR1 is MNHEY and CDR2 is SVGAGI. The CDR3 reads CASSYAQESYGQYF. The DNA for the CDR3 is TGTGCCAGCAGTTACGCGCAGGAATCCTACGGGCAGTACTTC.

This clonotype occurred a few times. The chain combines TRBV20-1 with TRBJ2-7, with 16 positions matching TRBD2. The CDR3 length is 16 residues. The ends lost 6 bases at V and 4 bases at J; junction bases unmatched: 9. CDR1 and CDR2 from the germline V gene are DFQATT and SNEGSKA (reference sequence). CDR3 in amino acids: CSAIGTSGRGVYEQYF. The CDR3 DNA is TGCAGTGCGATTGGGACTAGCGGGAGGGGAGTTTACGAGCAGTACTTC.

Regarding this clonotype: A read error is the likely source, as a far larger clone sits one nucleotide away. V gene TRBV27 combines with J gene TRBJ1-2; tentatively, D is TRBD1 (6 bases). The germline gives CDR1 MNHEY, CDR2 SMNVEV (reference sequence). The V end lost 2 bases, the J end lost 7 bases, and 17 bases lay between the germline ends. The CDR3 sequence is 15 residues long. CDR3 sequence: CASSLGRGAWCGYTF. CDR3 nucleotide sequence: TGTGCCAGCAGTTTAGGTCGGGGGGCGTGGTGTGGCTACACCTTC.

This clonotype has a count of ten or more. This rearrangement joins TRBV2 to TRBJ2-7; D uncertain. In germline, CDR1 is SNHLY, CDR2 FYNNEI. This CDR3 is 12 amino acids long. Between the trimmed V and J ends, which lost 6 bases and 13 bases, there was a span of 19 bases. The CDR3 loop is CASRRASEEPYF. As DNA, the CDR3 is TGTGCCAGCAGAAGAGCCAGTGAGGAACCTTACTTC.

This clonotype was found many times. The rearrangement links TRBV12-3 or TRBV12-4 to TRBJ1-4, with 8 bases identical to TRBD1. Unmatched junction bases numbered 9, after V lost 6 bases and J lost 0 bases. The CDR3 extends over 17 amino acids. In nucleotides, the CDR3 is TGTGCCAGCAGCGGGACAGGCCTTATTACAACTAATGAAAAACTGTTTTTT. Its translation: CASSGTGLITTNEKLFF.